The clone carrying this T cell receptor beta chain was observed a few times. Its antigen is currently unknown. The record originates from a study of human T cells and chemical hapten exposure. In the study overall: Per-sample TCR yield variation was attributed mainly to small pooled library volume differences. Findings and caveats of the study: TCRs whose frequency exceeded 1 in 1000 remained the same following DPC sensitization.

The library labeled individual cDNA molecules by adding unique molecular identifiers to them. MiXCR was run by TCRdb on the RACE reads, yielding one entry per CDR3 protein. The sample shows more than 60,000 distinct CDR3 sequences, over 7% of them seen only once. Time point in this sample: healthy volunteer bleed at 6 weeks. The authors extracted total RNA from unfractionated whole blood. Sequenced input: whole blood. This TCR was recovered from a male donor in good health. Some clones in this sample may be carry-over from other donors' samples.

The CDR3: CASSYGRRPASEKLFF. The CDR3, as DNA: TGTGCCAGCAGTTACGGTCGTCGGCCTGCTAGCGAAAAACTGTTTTTT. V is TRBV6-5 and J is TRBJ1-4; D ambiguous. Germline CDR1 is MNHEY and CDR2 is SVGAGI. This CDR3 comprises 16 residues. Between the trimmed V and J ends, which lost 2 bases and 8 bases, there was a span of 18 bases.